A selection of T cell receptor beta chains follows, all from one sample in a study of blood T cell repertoires in COVID-19. Data came from immunoSEQ multiplex PCR; TCRdb stores just in-frame clones and leaves some out. The table includes 140,000 to 150,000 clones, approximately 88% detected once. Sequencing was done on a sample of peripheral blood. The receptors were gathered from a man in his fifties or sixties with active or convalescent COVID-19. CDR3s include the opening cysteine and the closing phenylalanine or tryptophan. Fields, in order: V gene, D gene, J gene, clone size, CDR3 protein, CDR3 DNA. D genes are given only for firm matches. The listing skips clone size in some rows; elsewhere it reads once, few, many or a size class.

>TRBV3-1/TRBV3-2|TRBD2|TRBJ2-7|NA
CASSLAGSYEQYF
TGTGCCAGCAGCCTAGCGGGCTCCTACGAGCAGTACTTC
>TRBV15|NA|TRBJ1-2|NA
CATSSRADYGYTF
TGTGCCACCAGCAGCAGGGCGGACTATGGCTACACCTTC
>TRBV11-2|NA|TRBJ1-1|NA
CASSSLRKGLPLNTEAFF
TGTGCCAGCAGCTCCCTTCGAAAGGGGCTCCCTTTGAACACTGAAGCTTTCTTT
>TRBV25-1|NA|TRBJ2-1|NA
CASTHPGKGQFF
TGTGCCAGCACCCACCCCGGGAAAGGTCAGTTCTTC
>TRBV3-1/TRBV3-2|NA|TRBJ1-4|NA
CASSRLQVTNEKLFF
TGTGCCAGCAGCCGTCTTCAGGTCACTAATGAAAAACTGTTTTTT
>TRBV24-1|NA|TRBJ1-5|NA
CATGGDSNQPQHF
TGTGCCACCGGGGGGGATAGCAATCAGCCCCAGCATTTT
>TRBV28|NA|TRBJ1-1|once
CAISGGGPNAEAFF
TGTGCCATCTCCGGCGGGGGCCCGAACGCTGAAGCTTTCTTT
>TRBV6-2/TRBV6-3|NA|TRBJ1-3|NA
CASSSYGDSGNTIYF
TGTGCCAGCAGTTCTTACGGAGACTCTGGAAACACCATATATTTT
>TRBV9|NA|TRBJ2-1|NA
CASSVGSAYEQFF
TGTGCCAGCAGCGTAGGTAGCGCGTATGAGCAGTTCTTC
>TRBV5-4|TRBD2|TRBJ2-2|NA
CASSLVGGRAAGELFF
TGTGCCAGCAGCTTGGTCGGCGGGAGGGCCGCCGGGGAGCTGTTTTTT
>TRBV5-1|NA|TRBJ1-1|once
CASSNRALNTEAFF
TGCGCCAGCAGCAACAGAGCTTTGAACACTGAAGCTTTCTTT
>TRBV6-1|NA|TRBJ1-3|NA
CASSDRGPGNTIYF
TGTGCCAGCAGTGACAGGGGCCCTGGAAACACCATATATTTT
>TRBV5-1|TRBD1|TRBJ1-1|NA
CASSSRQGGLEAFF
TGCGCCAGCAGCTCCCGACAGGGCGGACTTGAAGCTTTCTTT
>TRBV24-1|TRBD2|TRBJ2-5|NA
CATSDPGLAGQETQYF
TGTGCCACCAGTGACCCGGGACTAGCGGGACAAGAGACCCAGTACTTC
>TRBV5-6|TRBD1|TRBJ1-2|NA
CASSLAGTDYGYTF
TGTGCCAGCAGCTTGGCCGGGACAGATTATGGCTACACCTTC